The next 27 T cell receptor beta chains were all read from a single sample in a study of response to subunit inactivated influenza vaccine. MiXCR was run by TCRdb on the RT-PCR reads, yielding one entry per CDR3 protein. The data contain about 570,000 distinct CDR3 sequences, 11% of them seen just once; the ten biggest clones take up approximately 11%. These data also formed part of another study, on T cells expressing NK-cell markers. As that report states: TCR beta libraries carry UMIs added by 5'RACE template switching.

This material consisted of PBMCs from blood, taken on the day of vaccination. These receptors all stem from a man aged 50-59 years who received an inactivated influenza vaccine.

This clonotype was observed at least ten times. CDR3 in DNA: TGTGCCAGCAGCAGACAGGGGAACACCGGGGAGCTGTTTTTT. Translation: CASSRQGNTGELFF. The chain is built from TRBV12-3 or TRBV12-4 and TRBJ2-2, with 7 bases identical to TRBD1. Trimming removed 6 bases from V and 1 base from J; junction bases left unmatched: 2. This CDR3 comprises 14 residues.

This clonotype appeared a few times. This chain joins TRBV20-1 and TRBJ1-5; 8 nucleotides line up with TRBD1. The V segment lost 6 bases and the J segment 0 bases; nucleotides outside the gene matches: 1. Germline CDR1 and CDR2: DFQATT and SNEGSKA (reference sequence). This CDR3 is 13 amino acids long. The CDR3 protein is CSAGTGSNQPQHF. CDR3 coding DNA: TGCAGTGCAGGGACAGGTAGCAATCAGCCCCAGCATTTT.

This clonotype was found a few times. This chain uses TRBV9 with TRBJ2-5; 9 nucleotides line up with TRBD1. With V trimmed by 4 bases and J by 2 bases, 6 bases remained unmatched. CDR3 size: 15 residues. Germline V gene data show CDR1 as SGDLS and CDR2 as YYNGEE. DNA for the CDR3: TGTGCCAGCAGCAAGGGACAGGGACATCAAGAGACCCAGTACTTC. It yields the protein CASSKGQGHQETQYF.

The V call is TRBV7-2, the J call TRBJ2-5; 11 positions match TRBD1. The ends lost 6 bases at V and 4 bases at J; junction bases unmatched: 7. The germline V gene encodes CDR1 SGHTA and CDR2 FQGNSA. The length of the CDR3 is 15 residues. CDR3 sequence (DNA): TGTGCCAGCAGTTTCGGGACAGGGGGTGGAGAGACCCAGTACTTC. Protein: CASSFGTGGGETQYF.

This clonotype was detected only a few times. This chain uses TRBV20-1 with TRBJ2-7, with TRBD2 as a possible D gene (5 bases). Germline V gene data show CDR1 as DFQATT and CDR2 as SNEGSKA (reference sequence). The length of the CDR3 is 16 residues. Between the trimmed V and J ends, which lost 4 bases and 3 bases, there was a span of 22 bases. The DNA of the CDR3 is TGCAGTGCTAACCCGGCCCCCAAACGGGAAGACTACGAGCAGTACTTC. This encodes CSANPAPKREDYEQYF.

This clonotype has more than one count but fewer than ten. The V gene is TRBV10-3, the J gene TRBJ2-1; D is unresolved. Germline V CDR1 and CDR2: ENHRY, SYGVKD. The V end was cut by 0 bases, the J end by 6 bases, with 6 bases between. The CDR3 contains 13 residues. The CDR3 sequence: CAISESSLNEQFF. Here the CDR3 DNA reads TGTGCCATCAGTGAGTCGTCACTCAATGAGCAGTTCTTC.

In this sample, this clonotype turned up many times. CDR3 in DNA: TGTGCCAGCAGTTCGAGGCAGGGAGGCTACACCTTC. Its translation is CASSSRQGGYTF. V usage is TRBV28 and J usage is TRBJ1-2; D possibly corresponds to TRBD1 (5 bases). The V and J ends lost 4 bases and 8 bases respectively, with 11 bases between them. The CDR3 is 12 amino acids. Germline CDR1 and CDR2: MDHEN and SYDVKM.

This clonotype was counted a few times. This chain joins TRBV7-9 and TRBJ1-2, with 8 nucleotides matching TRBD1. Germline CDR1 SEHNR, CDR2 FQNEAQ (reference sequence). CDR3 size: 14 residues. J lost 3 bases, V lost 2 bases, and 2 bases had no gene match. CDR3 residues: CASSLQGAHYGYTF. DNA of the CDR3: TGTGCCAGCAGCTTACAGGGGGCCCACTATGGCTACACCTTC.

This clonotype was seen a handful of times. J is TRBJ2-7 and V is TRBV18; D is ambiguous. This CDR3 has 13 amino acids. Germline assignment: CDR1 KGHSH and CDR2 LQKENI. Trimming took off 5 bases at V and 3 bases at J, with 11 bases between the two ends. CDR3 region: CASSDNNGYEQYF. The CDR3 nucleotides read TGTGCCAGCTCAGACAATAACGGCTACGAGCAGTACTTC. The full variable domain, in which reference TRBV18 and TRBJ2-7 provide the parts outside the CDR3, is NAGVMQNPRHLVRRRGQEARLRCSPMKGHSHVYWYRQLPEEGLKFMVYLQKENIIDESGMPKERFSAEFPKEGPSILRIQQVVRGDSAAYFCASSDNNGYEQYFGPGTRLTVT.

This clonotype was found a few times. The genes are TRBV7-9 and TRBJ1-1, with D hard to call. The germline V gene encodes CDR1 SEHNR and CDR2 FQNEAQ (reference sequence). The V end was cut by 0 bases, the J end by 1 base, with 15 bases between. There are 17 residues in the CDR3. The DNA of the CDR3 is TGTGCCAGCAGCTTAGCGGGGAGAAGGCCCTCGAACACTGAAGCTTTCTTT. Amino acids: CASSLAGRRPSNTEAFF.

V gene TRBV5-1 combines with J gene TRBJ2-1; 9 bases match TRBD2. With 6 bases clipped from V and 7 bases from J, the junction kept 11 bases outside the gene matches. Looked up from germline, CDR1 is SGHRS and CDR2 is YFSETQ. CDR3 size: 15 residues. CDR3 sequence: CASTRGGGAYNEQFF. CDR3 sequence (DNA): TGCGCCAGCACCCGCGGCGGGGGGGCTTATAATGAGCAGTTCTTC. Full variable domain (missing parts from reference TRBV5-1 and TRBJ2-1): KAGVTQTPRYLIKTRGQQVTLSCSPISGHRSVSWYQQTPGQGLQFLFEYFSETQRNKGNFPGRFSGRQFSNSRSEMNVSTLELGDSALYLCASTRGGGAYNEQFFGPGTRLTVL.

V and J are TRBV4-2 and TRBJ2-7; the D gene is possibly TRBD2 (5 bases). Per the germline V gene, CDR1 is LGHNA and CDR2 is YNFKEQ. The V and J ends lost 1 base and 3 bases respectively, with 10 bases between them. The CDR3 has 14 residues. CDR3 in DNA: TGTGCCAGCAGCCAAGGTAGTAGCGACTACGAGCAGTACTTC. Translation gives CASSQGSSDYEQYF.

This clonotype was seen at least ten times. The genes are TRBV12-3 or TRBV12-4 and TRBJ2-2; D not resolved. The V and J ends lost 1 base and 0 bases respectively, with 3 bases between them. The CDR3 loop spans 14 amino acids. The CDR3 DNA reads as TGTGCCAGCAGTTTAGGGGCGAACACCGGGGAGCTGTTTTTT. Translating gives CASSLGANTGELFF.

The V gene is TRBV12-3 or TRBV12-4, the J gene TRBJ2-3; 7 positions match TRBD1. The CDR3 length is 14 residues. The J segment lost 0 bases and the V segment lost 5 bases, leaving 2 bases of the junction unmatched. The CDR3 DNA follows: TGTGCCAGCAGTACAGGGGCTAGCACAGATACGCAGTATTTT. Its protein product is CASSTGASTDTQYF.

J is TRBJ1-1 and V is TRBV27; 7 bases line up with TRBD1. Germline V lookup: CDR1 MNHEY, CDR2 SMNVEV (reference sequence). The CDR3 is 16 amino acids. J lost 3 bases, V lost 10 bases, and 17 bases had no gene match. This CDR3 is CAKPPRQGSFDTEAFF. For the CDR3, the DNA is TGTGCCAAACCGCCTCGACAGGGATCTTTCGACACTGAAGCTTTCTTT.

This clonotype turned up a few times. The chain links TRBV7-2 to TRBJ2-7; D possibly corresponds to TRBD1 (5 bases). Germline assignment: CDR1 SGHTA and CDR2 FQGNSA. Trimming stripped 2 bases from V and 6 bases from J, with 8 bases between. The CDR3 totals 12 residues. Written as DNA, the CDR3 is TGTGCCAGCAGCTTACGACAGCTCGAGCAGTACTTC. It translates to CASSLRQLEQYF.

This clonotype was recorded at least ten times. This rearrangement joins TRBV5-1 to TRBJ2-2; 7 bases match TRBD1. J was trimmed by 4 bases and V by 4 bases; bases with no gene match: 4. Germline assignment: CDR1 SGHRS and CDR2 YFSETQ. The CDR3 extends over 14 amino acids. Here the CDR3 DNA reads TGCGCCAGCAGCCAGGGACAGATCACCGGGGAGCTGTTTTTT. Amino acids: CASSQGQITGELFF.

The gene calls are TRBV5-1 and TRBJ1-1; D not resolved. Germline lookup yields CDR1 SGHRS and CDR2 YFSETQ. Trimming stripped 0 bases from V and 7 bases from J, with 10 bases between. There are 13 residues in the CDR3. The CDR3 bases are TGCGCCAGCAGCTTGGAGACCCTGGGTGAAGCTTTCTTT. Translation gives CASSLETLGEAFF.

The V gene is TRBV12-5, the J gene TRBJ2-5; D is possibly TRBD1 (5 bases). CDR3 size: 15 residues. The V gene lost 6 bases and the J gene lost 0 bases, with 14 bases spanning the gap. In germline, CDR1 is LGHNT, CDR2 FRNRAP. DNA of the CDR3: TGTGCTAGTGGAACAGGTAGACCGTACCAAGAGACCCAGTACTTC. Protein sequence: CASGTGRPYQETQYF.

This clonotype was recorded a few times. The genes are TRBV5-1 and TRBJ2-1; 7 bases match TRBD2. Germline loops: CDR1 SGHRS, CDR2 YFSETQ. This CDR3 has 14 residues. With V trimmed by 1 base and J by 9 bases, 7 bases remained unmatched. DNA of the CDR3: TGCGCCAGCAGCTTGAAACTGGGAGGGAGTGAGCAGTTCTTC. Its protein is CASSLKLGGSEQFF.

This clonotype was counted between two and nine times. The genes are TRBV6-6 and TRBJ1-1; D not certain. V was pared by 7 bases and J by 2 bases, with 8 bases between. The germline V gene has CDR1 MNHNY and CDR2 SVGAGI (reference sequence). The CDR3 is 12 residues long. CDR3 bases: TGTGCCAGCAAGCCAGTTAACACTGAAGCTTTCTTT. This gives the protein CASKPVNTEAFF.

This clonotype showed up just a few times. The genes are TRBV25-1 and TRBJ1-2, with a possible D match to TRBD1 (5 bases). CDR3 length: 14 amino acids. The germline CDR1 and CDR2 sequences are MGHDK and SYGVNS. The V end was cut by 8 bases, the J end by 8 bases, with 21 bases between. For the CDR3, the DNA is TGTGCCAGCGCCGGCGGGCAGGGCAGAAGCGGCTACACCTTC. This codes for CASAGGQGRSGYTF.

The rearrangement uses TRBV12-3 or TRBV12-4 and TRBJ2-3; TRBD2 is a possible D gene (5 bases). The CDR3 totals 15 residues. V was pared by 7 bases and J by 2 bases, with 16 bases between. The CDR3 sequence is CASTLQLGHTDTQYF. The CDR3 region has the DNA TGTGCCAGCACCCTGCAACTAGGCCACACAGATACGCAGTATTTT.

This rearrangement joins TRBV12-3 or TRBV12-4 to TRBJ2-3, with TRBD2 matching 9 bases. The CDR3 has 16 amino acids. J was trimmed by 2 bases and V by 2 bases; bases with no gene match: 5. The DNA for the CDR3 is TGTGCCAGCAGTTTACAAGCGGGGGGCTACACAGATACGCAGTATTTT. Its translation: CASSLQAGGYTDTQYF.

This rearrangement joins TRBV6-1 to TRBJ2-1; unclear D gene. The CDR3 is 12 amino acids. Germline CDR1 and CDR2: MNHNS and SASEGT. The V and J ends lost 7 bases and 4 bases respectively, with 8 bases between them. The CDR3 DNA sequence: TGTGCCAGCACTTTGGAATACAATGAGCAGTTCTTC. Residues: CASTLEYNEQFF.

This clonotype occurred a few times. The rearrangement links TRBV9 to TRBJ2-7; D unclear. Trimming removed 0 bases at V and 2 bases at J, with 15 bases between. The CDR3 runs 16 residues. Germline V CDR1 and CDR2: SGDLS, YYNGEE. CDR3 coding DNA: TGTGCCAGCAGCGTAGGCCGGGTGTCCCCGACCTACGAGCAGTACTTC. Amino acids: CASSVGRVSPTYEQYF.

The sample holds a few counts of this clonotype. This rearrangement joins TRBV20-1 to TRBJ1-6; D is perhaps TRBD1 (6 bases). Germline V gives CDR1 DFQATT, CDR2 SNEGSKA (reference sequence). V was clipped by 1 base and J by 2 bases, with 12 bases between them. The CDR3 runs to 16 residues. CDR3 sequence: CSARAKNRAYNSPLHF. The DNA for the CDR3 is TGCAGTGCTAGAGCTAAGAACAGGGCCTATAATTCACCCCTCCACTTT.